The table lists the clone carrying this TCR beta chain with a few counts. Assay: immunoSEQ multiplex PCR; the TCRdb copy retains only in-frame clones and omits some. The table has some 270,000 clones, roughly 89% seen once. This specimen belongs to a study of Ad26.COV2.S vaccination and SARS-CoV-2 variants. The treatment was: around 19 received Ad26.COV2.S at low or high dose, single or two shots; several received placebo; per-sample allocation not given. The investigators took samples on day 63 after the first vaccine or placebo injection. Ad26 vector vaccine expressed Wuhan-strain SARS-CoV-2 spike. This receptor was taken from a person between 18 and 60 years old who received the Ad26.COV2.S COVID-19 vaccine or a placebo. This specimen was peripheral blood, taken in a trial of Ad26.COV2.S vaccine versus placebo.

DNA of the CDR3: TGTGCCAGCAGTCGTCTACTCGGGTCTGGGGAGCTGTTTTTT. Protein product: CASSRLLGSGELFF. The chain links TRBV27 to TRBJ2-2, with D unclear. Germline-derived CDR1 and CDR2 are MNHEY and SMNVEV (reference sequence). Trimming took 5 bases from V and 8 from J, leaving 15 bases between them. The CDR3 is made up of 14 amino acids.